The clone carrying this T cell receptor (beta chain) ranks as medium-sized. This specimen comes from a study of early T cells in non-severe SARS-CoV-2 infection. About the study: Bulk RNA isolated from unsorted whole blood underwent sequencing; chains were not paired.

Trimming cost V 5 bases and J 7 bases; bases outside gene matches: 9. CDR3 size: 14 residues. CDR1 and CDR2 (germline): SGHTA, FQGNSA. From the 5' RACE reads, TCRdb called clonotypes with MiXCR, one entry per CDR3 protein. This repertoire shows more than 50,000 distinct CDR3 sequences, 10% to 15% found once; its top ten account for approximately 1.4%. V is TRBV7-2 and J is TRBJ2-7, with 9 nucleotides matching TRBD1. This sequence was found in an adult who was a healthcare worker with PCR-confirmed SARS-CoV-2 infection or an uninfected control (not recorded which). The material was whole blood, obtained at baseline. CDR3 sequence: CASSALTGGYEQYF. In nucleotides, the CDR3 is TGTGCCAGCAGCGCCTTGACAGGGGGTTATGAGCAGTACTTC. The variable domain in full, completed from reference TRBV7-2 and TRBJ2-7, reads GAGVSQSPSNKVTEKGKDVELRCDPISGHTALYWYRQSLGQGLEFLIYFQGNSAPDKSGLPSDRFSAERTGGSVSTLTIQRTQQEDSAVYLCASSALTGGYEQYFGPGTRLTVT.